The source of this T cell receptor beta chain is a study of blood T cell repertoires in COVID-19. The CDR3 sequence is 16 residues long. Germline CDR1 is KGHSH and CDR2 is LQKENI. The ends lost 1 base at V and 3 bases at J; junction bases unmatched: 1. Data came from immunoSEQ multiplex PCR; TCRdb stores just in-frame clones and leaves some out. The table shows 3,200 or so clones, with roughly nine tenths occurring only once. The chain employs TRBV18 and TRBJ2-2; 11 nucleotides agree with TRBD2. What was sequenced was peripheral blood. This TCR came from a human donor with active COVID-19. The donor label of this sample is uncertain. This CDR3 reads CASSPRTSGYTGELFF. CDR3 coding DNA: TGTGCCAGCTCACCACGGACTAGCGGGTACACCGGGGAGCTGTTTTTT.